Here is one T cell receptor beta chain with its context. Its target antigen remains unknown. No much larger clonotype is one base removed from it; base qualities were not supplied. This entry belongs to a study of T cells in Graves' hyperthyroidism and ophthalmopathy (dated by TCRdb to between 2019 and 2020). Notes on the research overall: Peripheral blood samples were taken at the time of initial diagnosis, prior to any treatment. To identify distinguishing TCR V-J signatures, a discovery cohort of about 95 patients was used, comprising 43 with Graves' ophthalmopathy and about 59 with stable Graves' hyperthyroidism. Prospective prediction of ophthalmopathy was tested in an independent validation cohort consisting of some 20 hyperthyroidism patients and approximately 16 patients who later progressed to ophthalmopathy. For training and testing, the 100 or so patients in the discovery cohort were randomly divided in a 7:3 ratio. Thyroid tissue and blood T-cell repertoires from about six Graves' hyperthyroidism patients were also compared in the study. After sampling, hyperthyroidism patients received methimazole starting at 30 mg daily, and ophthalmopathy patients received high-dose intravenous methylprednisolone. The paper describes TCR Vbeta CDR3 sequencing of about 140 peripheral blood samples, made up of 43 ophthalmopathy patients, around 78 hyperthyroidism patients and some 17 progressor patients.

Hyperthyroidism patients were newly diagnosed, had a disease duration of under 2 months, and were aged 18 to 65 years. Exclusion was applied to patients with uncontrolled infections, other autoimmune diseases, pregnancy or lactation. Diagnoses were based on clinical symptoms, serum thyroxine and TRAb, thyroid ultrasound and orbital computed tomography. Blood from progressor patients was collected at the time of first diagnosis with hyperthyroidism, before any ophthalmopathy symptoms had appeared. Ficoll-Paque density gradient centrifugation was used to isolate PBMCs from about 10 ml of fresh peripheral blood. Progressor patients were defined as those initially diagnosed with Graves' hyperthyroidism in whom ophthalmopathy developed during follow-up. Total RNA was extracted using Trizol reagent, and RNA quality was assessed on an Agilent 2100 Bioanalyzer. Broader findings and caveats from the paper: In cross-validation, a model built on a 13 V-J signature told ophthalmopathy apart from stable hyperthyroidism with 85% to 90% sensitivity and about 81% specificity, and in testing the same model reached 80%/75%. Most expanded thyroid clonotypes (frequency above 0.001) were also detected in blood, suggesting blood repertoires may reflect thyroid immune responses. No statistical method was used to set the sample size in advance, and investigators knew the group allocation. In validation, the model predicted progression to ophthalmopathy a median of 6.5 months before onset, with over 60% sensitivity and around 76% specificity.

The TCR beta CDR3 regions were amplified from the RNA transcripts. For the first round of RT-PCR on the TCR CDR3, the HTBI primer set was used together with the Qiagen OneStep RT-PCR kit. The libraries were constructed in a second round of multiplex PCR and then size-selected and purified. The libraries were sequenced on an Illumina HiSeq2000 using paired-end 100 bp reads. Under the source paper's analysis protocol: SOAPnuke was used to process the raw data, throwing out any read that contained adapters or uncalled bases, had a mean Phred below 15, or lacked an exact constant-primer or identifier match. High-quality paired reads were merged with COPE v1.2.5, and unique nucleotide sequences were defined as clonotypes. MiTCR v1.1 was used to align clonotypes to the IMGT TRBV, TRBD and TRBJ reference segments. Analysis was restricted to V-J combinations with a frequency above 0.0001, which covered roughly 99% of repertoires. A TCS score was defined as the ratio of F50 (clonal expansion) to E x V (chaos), with BLOSUM62-based TCRdist applied between CDR3 peptides within each V-J. Welch's t-statistics and random forest reduced fewer than 600 V-J features to 13, which were used in a naive Bayes classifier (R e1071). The public reads were run again by TCRdb, first through fastp at Q25 and then through MiXCR, and only productive beta chains were kept. Each entry is one CDR3 protein sequence, shown with its most common DNA and genes. The V and J calls were not made by the authors but by TCRdb's processing. The sample table contains fewer than 350,000 distinct CDR3 sequences; only one count was recorded for nearly 15% of them. Over 30% of the sample belongs to the ten largest clones.

The germline V gene (reference sequence) gives CDR1 as SEHNR and CDR2 as FQNEAQ. From its cysteine to its phenylalanine, the CDR3 spans 14 amino acids. Kept here is only the CDR3 DNA, which spans 42 bases and is read in frame from base 1. The junction carries 11 bases between V and J, which are trimmed by 2 bases and 4 bases respectively. This chain joins TRBV7-9 to TRBJ1-2, with a tentative D gene TRBD1 over 6 matching bases. This TCR came from a woman in her forties or fifties with Graves' hyperthyroidism that later progressed to Graves' ophthalmopathy. Sample: blood. The sequence in DNA is TGTGCCAGCAGCTTAACCACAGGGCTCTATGGCTACACCTTC. This sequence encodes CASSLTTGLYGYTF.